This T cell receptor beta chain was observed in a study of blood T cell repertoires in COVID-19 (dated by TCRdb to the early 2020s). Looking at the study overall: Samples covering the acute and convalescent phases of COVID-19 were provided by collaborators in the United States, Italy and Spain. The prospective study material was composed of cDNA or gDNA derived from T cells, B-cell-depleted T cells, or PBMCs. The dataset comprised deeply sampled blood TCRbeta repertoires from subjects exposed to, actively infected with, or recovered from COVID-19. The repertoires were released in a freely available public database meant as a resource for research on the immune response to SARS-CoV-2. Samples were obtained from the ongoing ImmuneRACE study (first 160 participants) and from over 1,000 subjects provided by 6 global collaborators. The sample metadata nearly always contained a de-identified subject ID, COVID-19 status, age in years and sex. Where available, HLA class I and class II types were obtained from metadata supplied by the sample provider rather than from assay-based typing.

V loses 5 bases at its end and J loses 4 bases; junction bases beyond the gene matches: 3. The CDR1 and CDR2 encoded by the germline V gene (reference sequence) are GTSNPN and SVGIG. The CDR3 holds 13 amino acids from the cysteine to the phenylalanine. CDR3 DNA only is kept here, 39 bases in frame from base 1. As for this clone: This clone's antigen is unknown. No quality values exist for individual bases; no much larger clone is one base distant.

The immunoSEQ Assay, a bias-controlled multiplex PCR, was used to amplify TCRbeta CDR3 regions from genomic DNA. In the paper's pipeline: The number of nucleated cells in each sample was estimated from the amplification of reference gene primers within the assay. To quantify the absolute abundance of each unique TCRbeta CDR3 rearrangement, sequence reads were collapsed and filtered. For each sample, productive Simpson clonality was calculated by taking the square root of Simpson's diversity index across productive rearrangements. Entries here come from immuneACCESS through TCRdb and include only in-frame sequences with V and J called. Some clones fail to appear in such tables; in the studies checked, an unresolved V gene covers under half of the shortfall, and the cause of the remainder is unknown. V, J and clone size were drawn from that table, and D and trimming were deduced from the DNA. This sample holds some 220,000 clones; 80% were observed only once. Of the sample, 7.2% is held by the ten largest clones.

Each collaborating institution followed its own protocols to collect whole blood in K2EDTA tubes. For TCRbeta analysis, collaborators shipped samples as frozen whole blood, isolated PBMCs, or DNA extracted from either of those sample types. Paper-wide results and their limitations: The amount of clinical and demographic metadata varied by source and participant and was provided uncurated.

The chain is encoded by TRBV30 joined to TRBJ1-4; TRBD1 aligns with 8 central bases. The sequenced sample consisted of peripheral blood. The clonotype was recovered from a woman between 65 and 79 years old with acute or convalescent COVID-19. CDR3 region: CAWDGQGNEKLFF. The DNA sequence follows: TGTGCCTGGGACGGACAGGGTAATGAAAAACTGTTTTTT. The CDR3 plus the reference TRBV30 and TRBJ1-4 genes for the other parts give the full variable domain: SQTIHQWPATLVQPVGSPLSLECTVEGTSNPNLYWYRQAAGRGLQLLFYSVGIGQISSEVPQNLSASRPQDRQFILSSKKLLLSDSGFYLCAWDGQGNEKLFFGSGTQLSVL.